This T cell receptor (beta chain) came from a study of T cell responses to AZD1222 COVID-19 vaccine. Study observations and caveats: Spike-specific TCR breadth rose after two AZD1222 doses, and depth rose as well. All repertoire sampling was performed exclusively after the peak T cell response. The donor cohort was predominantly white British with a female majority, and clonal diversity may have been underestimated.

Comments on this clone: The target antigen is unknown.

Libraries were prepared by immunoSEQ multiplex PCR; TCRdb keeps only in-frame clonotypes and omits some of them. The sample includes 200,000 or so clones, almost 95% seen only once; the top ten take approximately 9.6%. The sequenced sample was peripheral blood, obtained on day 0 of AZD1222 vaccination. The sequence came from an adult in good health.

The CDR3 DNA reads as TGCGCCAGCAGCTTGGATCAGGGATTGGGTGGGCAGTACTTC. Encoded protein: CASSLDQGLGGQYF. This chain connects TRBV5-1 to TRBJ2-7, with D maybe TRBD1 (5 bases). V shed 0 bases and J shed 9 bases, with 16 bases lying between them. Germline loops: CDR1 SGHRS, CDR2 YFSETQ. The CDR3 has 14 residues.